The 11 T cell receptor beta chains below were found in one sample sequenced in a study of blood T cell repertoires in COVID-19. Sequencing used immunoSEQ multiplex PCR; TCRdb keeps in-frame clones, though not all of them. In the table there are some 45,000 clones, more than 75% of which are singletons. Sequencing was carried out using peripheral blood. The receptors were gathered from a man between 65 and 80 years old with acute or convalescent COVID-19.

The V call is TRBV7-2, the J call TRBJ1-2, with D hard to call. Germline loops: CDR1 SGHTA, CDR2 FQGNSA. The CDR3 covers 12 residues. V lost 5 bases and J 7 bases, leaving 11 bases between the germline ends. DNA for the CDR3: TGTGCCAGCAGCCTCGAGTTCGGTGGCTACACCTTC. Amino acid sequence: CASSLEFGGYTF.

This chain links TRBV5-1 with TRBJ1-1; 8 nucleotides align to TRBD1. J was trimmed by 7 bases and V by 4 bases; bases with no gene match: 9. CDR3 length: 14 residues. The V gene's germline CDR1 is SGHRS and CDR2 YFSETQ. CDR3 sequence reads: CASSPGQGSGEAFF. Here the CDR3 DNA reads TGCGCCAGCAGCCCCGGACAGGGCTCGGGTGAAGCTTTCTTT.

The rearrangement links TRBV5-5 to TRBJ1-6; 8 nucleotides align to TRBD1. The CDR3 is made up of 14 amino acids. V gave up 0 bases and J gave up 9 bases; unmatched junction bases: 2. The germline gives CDR1 SGHKS, CDR2 YYEKEE (reference sequence). The CDR3 sequence is CASSLGTGSSPLHF. CDR3 nucleotides: TGTGCCAGCAGCTTGGGGACAGGGAGTTCACCCCTCCACTTT.

The J gene is TRBJ2-7, the V gene TRBV28; possible D gene TRBD2, 6 bases. The length of the CDR3 is 15 residues. CDR1 and CDR2 (germline): MDHEN, SYDVKM. Trimming left V 5 bases short and J 2 bases short, with 16 bases between. The CDR3 sequence: CASSPPGGSAYEQYF. In DNA form, the CDR3 reads TGTGCCAGCAGTCCACCCGGAGGGTCGGCCTACGAGCAGTACTTC.

This chain uses TRBV28 with TRBJ1-1, with D possibly being TRBD1 (5 bases). This CDR3 is 15 amino acids long. V lost 5 bases, J lost 3 bases, and 16 bases lay in between. CDR1 MDHEN and CDR2 SYDVKM come from the germline V gene. The CDR3 region is CASSAGGGSYTEAFF. The CDR3 DNA reads as TGTGCCAGCAGTGCGGGTGGGGGGAGCTACACTGAAGCTTTCTTT. The complete variable domain, with remaining parts taken from reference TRBV28 and TRBJ1-1, reads DVKVTQSSRYLVKRTGEKVFLECVQDMDHENMFWYRQDPGLGLRLIYFSYDVKMKEKGDIPEGYSVSREKKERFSLILESASTNQTSMYLCASSAGGGSYTEAFFGQGTRLTVV.

The chain has TRBV19 and TRBJ1-2; 10 positions agree with TRBD1. Germline V gene sequence: CDR1 LNHDA, CDR2 SQIVND (reference sequence). The junction had 6 bases not matched to a gene; V was cut back by 4 bases and J by 4 bases. The CDR3 loop spans 15 amino acids. In DNA form, the CDR3 reads TGTGCCAGTAGTAGCGGGACAGGGGAGGGCTATGGCTACACCTTC. Protein product: CASSSGTGEGYGYTF.

The V call is TRBV19, the J call TRBJ1-1, with D perhaps matching TRBD1 (5 bases). The V gene lost 8 bases and the J gene lost 5 bases, with 15 bases spanning the gap. Germline V CDR1 and CDR2: LNHDA, SQIVND (reference sequence). The CDR3 has 13 amino acids. CDR3 nucleotide sequence: TGTGCCAGTGGGGCCCAAATGGGGACTGAAGCTTTCTTT. Protein sequence: CASGAQMGTEAFF.

This clone turned up a few times. J is TRBJ1-3 and V is TRBV5-1; D uncertain. Per germline, CDR1 SGHRS and CDR2 YFSETQ. V was shortened by 0 bases and J by 0 bases, with 7 bases between the two germline ends. The CDR3 totals 15 residues. CDR3 DNA sequence: TGCGCCAGCAGCTTGGACGGTGCCTCTGGAAACACCATATATTTT. Amino acid sequence: CASSLDGASGNTIYF. The variable domain in full, completed from reference TRBV5-1 and TRBJ1-3, reads KAGVTQTPRYLIKTRGQQVTLSCSPISGHRSVSWYQQTPGQGLQFLFEYFSETQRNKGNFPGRFSGRQFSNSRSEMNVSTLELGDSALYLCASSLDGASGNTIYFGEGSWLTVV.

The chain joins TRBV7-9 to TRBJ1-1; D not resolved. The CDR3 is 14 amino acids. V was shortened by 5 bases and J by 8 bases, with 18 bases between the two germline ends. Germline-derived CDR1 and CDR2 are SEHNR and FQNEAQ (reference sequence). The CDR3 protein is CASSRDGDAGEAFF. Here the CDR3 DNA reads TGTGCCAGCAGCCGCGACGGGGATGCGGGGGAAGCTTTCTTT.

The gene calls are TRBV11-2 and TRBJ2-7; D might be TRBD1 (6 bases). V lost 7 bases and J 3 bases, leaving 16 bases between the germline ends. The CDR3 loop spans 14 amino acids. Germline lookup yields CDR1 SGHAT and CDR2 FQNNGV. As DNA, the CDR3 is TGTGCCAGCACCATGAGACGCAGGGGCTACGAGCAGTACTTC. Residues: CASTMRRRGYEQYF.

The chain couples TRBV6-6 to TRBJ2-5; weak D call: TRBD2 (5 bases). The germline V and J ends were trimmed by 0 bases and 3 bases, with 8 bases remaining between them. Germline loops: CDR1 MNHNY, CDR2 SVGAGI (reference sequence). This CDR3 has 14 residues. The CDR3, as DNA: TGTGCCAGCAGTTACTCGACGAGGGAAGAGACCCAGTACTTC. Amino acid sequence: CASSYSTREETQYF.